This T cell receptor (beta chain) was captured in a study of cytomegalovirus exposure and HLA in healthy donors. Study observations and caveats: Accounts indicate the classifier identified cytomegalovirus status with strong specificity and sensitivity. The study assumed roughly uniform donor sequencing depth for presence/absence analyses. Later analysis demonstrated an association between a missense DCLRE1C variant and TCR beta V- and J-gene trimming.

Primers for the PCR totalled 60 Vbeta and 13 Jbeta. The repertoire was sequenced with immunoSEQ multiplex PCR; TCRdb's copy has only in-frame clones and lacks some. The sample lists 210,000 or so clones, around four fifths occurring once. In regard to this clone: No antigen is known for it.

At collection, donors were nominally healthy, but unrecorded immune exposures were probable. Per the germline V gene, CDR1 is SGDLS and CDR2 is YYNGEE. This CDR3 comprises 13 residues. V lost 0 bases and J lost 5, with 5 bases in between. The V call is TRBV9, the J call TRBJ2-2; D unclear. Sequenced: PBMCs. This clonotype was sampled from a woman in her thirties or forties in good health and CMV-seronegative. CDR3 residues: CASSVGITGELFF. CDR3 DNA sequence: TGTGCCAGCAGCGTAGGTATAACCGGGGAGCTGTTTTTT.